This T cell receptor beta chain stems from a study of cytomegalovirus exposure and HLA in healthy donors. As for the study in general: Unique TCRs numbering about 87 million, obtained from HLA-typed donors, made up an early data release. The study, taken as a whole, reports: Per published accounts, TCR beta sequences correctly predicted the HLA-A and HLA-B alleles of most subjects. In a later analysis, at a false discovery rate of 0.05, 15,000 to 20,000 TCR beta sequences matched HLA alleles.

With regard to this clone: Antigen: not known.

The primer mix had 60 Vbeta and 13 Jbeta primers. Profiled with immunoSEQ multiplex PCR; TCRdb holds only in-frame clones, not every one. The sample has more than 100,000 clones; approximately 78% are singletons. The length of the CDR3 is 15 residues. Trimming took 4 bases from V and 3 from J; bases not matched to a gene: 6. The germline CDR1 and CDR2 sequences are SGHNT and YYREEE (reference sequence). This chain joins TRBV5-4 and TRBJ2-1; 8 nucleotides match TRBD1. This clonotype was obtained from a woman between 40 and 50 years old in good health and CMV-seropositive. Sequencing was done on a sample of PBMCs. CDR3 in amino acids: CASSNGTGHYNEQFF. CDR3 nucleotide sequence: TGTGCCAGCAGCAACGGGACAGGACACTACAATGAGCAGTTCTTC.